This T cell receptor beta chain was recorded in a study of blood T cell repertoires in COVID-19. Germline V gives CDR1 ENHRY, CDR2 SYGVKD. The ends lost 6 bases at V and 2 bases at J; junction bases unmatched: 1. The CDR3 spans 13 residues. Generated by immunoSEQ multiplex PCR, the TCRdb table keeps only in-frame clones and is missing some. The sample has 140,000 to 150,000 clones, approximately 87% seen once. The clonotype was recovered from a man aged 55 to 69 who had recovered from COVID-19. Specimen: PBMCs or T cells enriched from blood (not recorded which). The J gene is TRBJ1-2, the V gene TRBV10-3, with 9 bases that match TRBD1. CDR3 coding DNA: TGTGCCATCAGCGGGACAGGGAACTATGGCTACACCTTC. It encodes CAISGTGNYGYTF.